The 30 T cell receptor beta chains below all came from one sample that was sequenced in a study of early T cells in non-severe SARS-CoV-2 infection. MiXCR, applied by TCRdb to the 5' RACE reads, yields one record per CDR3 protein. Altogether tens of thousands of distinct CDR3 sequences are present, roughly 4.7% being singletons, with the ten largest covering more than 7%. Sequences were obtained from whole blood. The receptors originated from an adult who was a healthcare worker with PCR-confirmed SARS-CoV-2 infection or an uninfected control (not recorded which).

Ten or more counts support this clonotype. V and J are TRBV20-1 and TRBJ2-2, with D maybe TRBD1 (5 bases). The V gene's germline CDR1 is DFQATT and CDR2 SNEGSKA (reference sequence). V shed 7 bases and J shed 4 bases, with 22 bases lying between them. CDR3 length: 16 amino acids. The chain's CDR3 is CSVYPRGSLGTGELFF. The CDR3 coding sequence is TGCAGTGTCTACCCAAGGGGATCCCTAGGCACCGGGGAGCTGTTTTTT.

Many counts were recorded for this clonotype. This rearrangement joins TRBV6-5 to TRBJ2-3; maybe TRBD2 (7 bases). Trimming left V 7 bases short and J 4 bases short, with 12 bases between. Germline CDR1 is MNHEY and CDR2 is SVGAGI. The CDR3 extends over 13 amino acids. CDR3 region: CASKQGGADTQYF. The CDR3 DNA sequence: TGTGCCAGCAAACAGGGAGGGGCAGATACGCAGTATTTT.

This clonotype was recorded at least ten times. The rearrangement uses TRBV6-1 and TRBJ2-7; possible D gene TRBD1, 5 bases. The germline V gene has CDR1 MNHNS and CDR2 SASEGT. This CDR3 spans 14 amino acids. V lost 6 bases and J lost 6, with 18 bases in between. CDR3 nucleotide sequence: TGTGCCAGCAGATCCACTGGGGCCCCTTTCGAGCAGTACTTC. Translation gives CASRSTGAPFEQYF.

By share, this clonotype ranks as medium-sized. Sequence at one end of the junction differs from germline and may be a read error. The chain is built from TRBV7-6 and TRBJ2-2; 12 bases are shared with TRBD1. Germline CDR1 reads SGHVS; CDR2 reads FNYEAQ. The CDR3 covers 19 residues. The CDR3 loop reads CASSLRPGQGAPNSGELFF. The CDR3, as DNA: TGTGCCAGCAGCCTCCGTCCGGGACAGGGGGCACCGAACAGCGGGGAGCTGTTTTTT.

This clonotype has a count of ten or more. The chain combines TRBV5-1 with TRBJ2-1, with D unclear. The ends were cut back, 6 bases at V and 0 bases at J, with 13 bases in the middle. This CDR3 is built from 15 residues. The germline V gene encodes CDR1 SGHRS and CDR2 YFSETQ. Written as DNA, the CDR3 is TGCGCCAGCACCTTTGACCCTTTCTCCTACAATGAGCAGTTCTTC. This gives the protein CASTFDPFSYNEQFF.

This clonotype has more than one count but fewer than ten. The chain is built from TRBV6-2 or TRBV6-3 and TRBJ1-1, with 8 bases matching TRBD1. Germline V gives CDR1 MNHEY, CDR2 SVGEGT. This CDR3 contains 13 residues. After removal of 8 bases from V and 5 bases from J, the junction contained 7 bases not matched to a gene. The CDR3 spells CASEGTGWTEAFF. DNA for the CDR3: TGTGCCAGCGAAGGGACAGGTTGGACTGAAGCTTTCTTT.

In this sample, this clonotype turned up many times. The rearrangement uses TRBV4-1 and TRBJ1-1, with D maybe TRBD1 (6 bases). The CDR3 sequence is 16 residues long. V was cut by 1 base and J by 0 bases, with 12 bases left in between. CDR1 MGHRA and CDR2 YSYEKL come from the germline V gene. The CDR3 DNA reads TGCGCCAGCAGCCAAGTAACGGGGACAATGAACACTGAAGCTTTCTTT. Amino acid sequence: CASSQVTGTMNTEAFF.

This clonotype was seen a few times. The chain joins TRBV12-3 or TRBV12-4 to TRBJ2-3, with a tentative D call TRBD2 (6 bases). V was clipped by 4 bases and J by 3 bases, with 11 bases between them. The CDR3 has 14 amino acids. This CDR3 is CASSWGGLTDTQYF. CDR3 bases: TGTGCCAGCAGTTGGGGAGGACTAACAGATACGCAGTATTTT.

The chain joins TRBV24-1 to TRBJ2-7; the match to TRBD1 covers 8 bases. Looked up from germline, CDR1 is KGHDR and CDR2 is SFDVKD. V shed 4 bases and J 2 bases; nucleotides not matched to a gene: 3. This CDR3 has 14 residues. The CDR3 DNA follows: TGTGCCACCAGTGAGACAGGGGTCACCTACGAGCAGTACTTC. This encodes CATSETGVTYEQYF.

This clonotype was detected many times. The J gene is TRBJ2-1, the V gene TRBV12-3 or TRBV12-4; 9 nucleotides agree with TRBD1. This CDR3 has 17 amino acids. The trim removed 5 bases at V and 4 bases at J, leaving 12 bases unmatched. CDR3 in DNA: TGTGCCAGCAGTCCTCCGGCCGGGACAGGGTGGTACAATGAGCAGTTCTTC. Amino acid sequence: CASSPPAGTGWYNEQFF.

There are a few counts of this clonotype. The genes are TRBV19 and TRBJ2-1; 9 bases match TRBD1. Germline assignment: CDR1 LNHDA and CDR2 SQIVND (reference sequence). Trimming removed 6 bases from V and 10 bases from J; junction bases left unmatched: 13. This CDR3 has 15 residues. CDR3: CASRGRDRALREQFF. CDR3 DNA sequence: TGTGCCAGTAGGGGTCGGGACAGGGCCCTTCGGGAGCAGTTCTTC.

This clonotype is medium-sized by share. The CDR3 sequence: CASSPTFDRGGHTQYF. The DNA of the CDR3 is TGTGCCAGTAGCCCTACGTTCGACAGGGGCGGACATACGCAGTATTTT. The chain links TRBV19 to TRBJ2-3; the match to TRBD1 covers 8 bases. Trimming cost V 6 bases and J 7 bases; bases outside gene matches: 15. The germline V gene has CDR1 LNHDA and CDR2 SQIVND (reference sequence). The CDR3 is made up of 16 amino acids.

In its sample, this clonotype was seen many times. The V call is TRBV7-2, the J call TRBJ1-6; 7 bases match TRBD1. The CDR3 length is 16 residues. CDR1 is SGHTA, CDR2 FQGNSA, per germline. The V segment lost 4 bases and the J segment 8 bases; nucleotides outside the gene matches: 11. The CDR3 sequence is CASSSGWTGADSPLHF. The CDR3 DNA is TGTGCCAGCAGCTCGGGATGGACAGGCGCGGATTCACCCCTCCACTTT.

This clonotype has at least ten counts. V and J are TRBV7-9 and TRBJ2-2; 8 nucleotides agree with TRBD2. The trim removed 5 bases at V and 1 base at J, leaving 6 bases unmatched. Germline CDR1 is SEHNR and CDR2 is FQNEAQ (reference sequence). CDR3 length equals 16 residues. CDR3 amino acids: CASSQQAGVNTGELFF. The CDR3 DNA follows: TGTGCCAGCAGCCAACAAGCGGGGGTGAACACCGGGGAGCTGTTTTTT.

This clonotype occurred many times. This chain links TRBV12-3 or TRBV12-4 with TRBJ1-2, with D hard to call. The germline V and J ends were trimmed by 6 bases and 4 bases, with 15 bases remaining between them. The CDR3 is 14 amino acids. CDR3 region: CASRPSEPGYGYTF. The CDR3 region has the DNA TGTGCCAGCAGACCCTCGGAGCCTGGCTATGGCTACACCTTC.

The chain has TRBV3-1 and TRBJ2-7; the D is unclear. CDR1 and CDR2 (germline): LGHDT, YNNKEL (reference sequence). V was shortened by 1 base and J by 2 bases, with 12 bases between the two germline ends. The CDR3 spans 15 residues. CDR3 in DNA: TGTGCCAGCAGCCAAGTATGGCAGGAACCCTACGAGCAGTACTTC. This sequence encodes CASSQVWQEPYEQYF.

In this sample, this clonotype turned up many times. The chain employs TRBV7-2 and TRBJ2-2, with TRBD2 matching 8 bases. V dropped 3 bases and J dropped 7; count of bases not matched to a gene: 13. This CDR3 comprises 17 residues. Germline CDR1 reads SGHTA; CDR2 reads FQGNSA. CDR3: CASSFSWSSGVVGELFF. CDR3 sequence (DNA): TGTGCCAGCAGCTTTTCGTGGAGTAGCGGGGTGGTCGGGGAGCTGTTTTTT.

This clonotype was detected many times. This chain links TRBV5-6 with TRBJ2-7, with 7 positions matching TRBD1. Per germline, CDR1 SGHDT and CDR2 YYEEEE. This CDR3 spans 13 amino acids. V lost 5 bases to trimming and J lost 2 bases; unmatched junction nucleotides: 4. CDR3 in amino acids: CASSSGTAYEQYF. As DNA, the CDR3 is TGTGCCAGCAGTTCCGGGACAGCCTACGAGCAGTACTTC.

This clonotype turned up a few times. The junction shows a germline mismatch at one end, possibly a read error. The chain joins TRBV15 to TRBJ2-2, with 8 bases that match TRBD1. The V gene's germline CDR1 is LNHNV and CDR2 YYDKDF (reference sequence). The CDR3 covers 15 residues. The CDR3 sequence: CATSITRQGSWELFF. In DNA form, the CDR3 reads TGTGCCACCAGCATCACCAGACAGGGGTCCTGGGAGCTTTTTTTT.

Details on this clonotype: Compared with germline, one end of the junction differs, possibly owing to a read error. J is TRBJ2-7 and V is TRBV4-1; no clear D gene. This CDR3 region has 12 residues. Germline CDR1 and CDR2: MGHRA and YSYEKL. The CDR3 DNA sequence: TGCGCCAGCAGTCCCAGCTCCGACGAGCAGTACTTC. This encodes CASSPSSDEQYF.

This clonotype was counted ten times or more. V gene TRBV4-3 combines with J gene TRBJ1-2; no firm D call. CDR1 is LGHNA and CDR2 is YSLEER in the germline V gene. V shed 1 base and J shed 4 bases, with 13 bases lying between them. The length of the CDR3 is 15 residues. CDR3 in amino acids: CASSQGAAGSYGYTF. The CDR3 nucleotides read TGCGCCAGCAGCCAAGGCGCGGCGGGATCCTATGGCTACACCTTC.

This clonotype was seen ten or more times. The V and J genes are TRBV25-1 and TRBJ2-5; TRBD2 is a possible D gene (7 bases). V gave up 1 base and J gave up 4 bases, with 10 bases separating them. The V gene's germline CDR1 is MGHDK and CDR2 SYGVNS. This CDR3 is built from 14 residues. The CDR3 is CASSELGGRETQYF. In nucleotides, the CDR3 is TGTGCCAGCAGTGAATTGGGGGGGCGAGAGACCCAGTACTTC.

This clonotype showed up just a few times. The chain combines TRBV6-2 or TRBV6-3 with TRBJ1-5; D uncertain. V was clipped by 5 bases and J by 0 bases, with 8 bases between them. CDR1 and CDR2 from the germline V gene are MNHEY and SVGEGT. The CDR3 length is 14 residues. Here the CDR3 reads CASSHRYSNQPQHF. In DNA, the CDR3 is TGTGCCAGCAGTCATAGGTATAGCAATCAGCCCCAGCATTTT.

This sequence joins TRBV6-2 or TRBV6-3 and TRBJ2-5; D ambiguous. Germline V gives CDR1 MNHEY, CDR2 SVGEGT. V was shortened by 2 bases and J by 1 base, with 2 bases between the two germline ends. This CDR3 contains 12 residues. The CDR3, as DNA: TGTGCCAGCAGTTACCCCCAAGAGACCCAGTACTTC. The encoded protein is CASSYPQETQYF.

Ten or more counts support this clonotype. The chain couples TRBV29-1 to TRBJ1-1, with a tentative D call TRBD1 (5 bases). This CDR3 comprises 12 residues. With 5 bases removed from V and 5 bases from J, the gap between germline ends came to 12 bases. Per the germline V gene, CDR1 is SQVTM and CDR2 is ANQGSEA. The DNA of the CDR3 is TGCAGCGTTAAGGAGGGGTGGACTGAAGCTTTCTTT. It is translated as CSVKEGWTEAFF.

This clonotype was picked up many times. The chain couples TRBV4-3 to TRBJ2-2; the D gene is possibly TRBD2 (6 bases). CDR3 length: 14 amino acids. Trimming removed 6 bases at V and 4 bases at J, with 12 bases between. Germline V lookup: CDR1 LGHNA, CDR2 YSLEER. CDR3: CASRPIAATGELFF. Written as DNA, the CDR3 is TGCGCCAGCAGACCCATAGCGGCCACCGGGGAGCTGTTTTTT.

This clonotype was found a few times. In DNA form, the CDR3 reads TGTGCCAGCTCACCAGACAGCCAAGAGACCCAGTACTTC. As protein: CASSPDSQETQYF. The gene calls are TRBV18 and TRBJ2-5; TRBD1 is a possible D gene (5 bases). The germline V gene has CDR1 KGHSH and CDR2 LQKENI. The ends were cut back, 2 bases at V and 1 base at J, with 5 bases in the middle. The CDR3 contains 13 residues. Using reference TRBV18 and TRBJ2-5 for the parts outside the CDR3, the full variable domain is NAGVMQNPRHLVRRRGQEARLRCSPMKGHSHVYWYRQLPEEGLKFMVYLQKENIIDESGMPKERFSAEFPKEGPSILRIQQVVRGDSAAYFCASSPDSQETQYFGPGTRLLVL.

This chain connects TRBV7-9 to TRBJ2-4; weak D call: TRBD2 (5 bases). From germline, CDR1 is SEHNR and CDR2 FQNEAQ (reference sequence). Deletions cut 3 bases from V and 1 base from J, with 13 bases between. The CDR3 runs to 16 residues. The DNA for the CDR3 is TGTGCCAGCAGCTTTTACTCTGGGGAGGCCAAAAACATTCAGTACTTC. Its protein product is CASSFYSGEAKNIQYF.

The rearrangement links TRBV2 to TRBJ2-7; TRBD2 might be the D (5 bases). This CDR3 has 15 amino acids. The V gene lost 6 bases and the J gene lost 2 bases, with 17 bases spanning the gap. Germline-derived CDR1 and CDR2 are SNHLY and FYNNEI. CDR3 bases: TGTGCCAGCAGGGCCAACTCCCAGCGGACCTACGAGCAGTACTTC. It codes for CASRANSQRTYEQYF.

This chain links TRBV5-4 with TRBJ2-5; D unclear. Germline values: CDR1 SGHNT, CDR2 YYREEE (reference sequence). CDR3 size: 12 residues. Deletions cut 2 bases from V and 1 base from J, with 3 bases between. As DNA, the CDR3 is TGTGCCAGCAGCTTTTCCCAAGAGACCCAGTACTTC. As protein: CASSFSQETQYF.